These 14 T cell receptor beta chains were all obtained from the same sample, sequenced in a study of post-analysis software for immune sequencing data. The study's findings and limits: Controls had lower frequencies than patients of five TRBV segments, which included TRBV5-6, TRBV5-1 and TRBV20-1.

Antigen specificity for these receptors is unknown. Unique molecular identifiers featured in each of the TCR beta cDNA libraries. One entry per CDR3 protein results from TCRdb running MiXCR on the PCR reads. The sample contains roughly 800,000 distinct CDR3 sequences, about 45% of which appear only once. Sequenced material: blood. These receptors were collected from a girl between 10 and 17 years old with multiple sclerosis.

V is TRBV6-5 and J is TRBJ2-4; no clear D. This CDR3 comprises 15 residues. Germline assignment: CDR1 MNHEY and CDR2 SVGAGI. V lost 6 bases, J lost 1 base, and 13 bases lay in between. CDR3 coding DNA: TGTGCCAGCAGCCACGGACCGTCGGCCAAAAACATTCAGTACTTC. It encodes CASSHGPSAKNIQYF.

The CDR3 is CASSLGLAGNYNEQFF. CDR3 nucleotides: TGCGCCAGCAGCCTAGGACTAGCGGGAAACTACAATGAGCAGTTCTTC. The V gene is TRBV4-1, the J gene TRBJ2-1; TRBD2 matches at 12 bases. From germline, CDR1 is MGHRA and CDR2 YSYEKL. CDR3 length: 16 residues. The J segment lost 3 bases and the V segment lost 4 bases, leaving 4 bases of the junction unmatched.

The gene calls are TRBV7-3 and TRBJ1-1, with D maybe TRBD1 (5 bases). V gave up 2 bases and J gave up 6 bases, with 16 bases separating them. Germline CDR1 SGHTA, CDR2 FQGTGA. The CDR3 length is 15 residues. The CDR3 DNA reads as TGTGCCAGCAGCTTAGTAGAGGGGATGGGGGCTGAAGCTTTCTTT. Translation gives CASSLVEGMGAEAFF.

V usage is TRBV29-1 and J usage is TRBJ2-3; 7 bases match TRBD2. The CDR3 extends over 15 amino acids. The germline CDR1 and CDR2 sequences are SQVTM and ANQGSEA. Trimming removed 7 bases from V and 4 bases from J; junction bases left unmatched: 14. The DNA of the CDR3 is TGCAGCGCCTCCCAACGACTAGCCAGGCCAGATACGCAGTATTTT. Its translation is CSASQRLARPDTQYF.

V gene TRBV20-1 combines with J gene TRBJ2-1; D may be TRBD1 (5 bases). The CDR3 has 13 amino acids. Trimming shortened V by 0 bases and J by 7 bases, and 10 bases separated the two germline ends. Germline values: CDR1 DFQATT, CDR2 SNEGSKA (reference sequence). CDR3 sequence: CSARDLRGNEQFF. CDR3 nucleotides: TGCAGTGCTAGAGATCTTAGGGGAAATGAGCAGTTCTTC.

This clonotype was seen just once. The chain carries TRBV28 and TRBJ2-1, with D tentatively TRBD2 (6 bases). The CDR3 is made up of 13 amino acids. Trimming left V 7 bases short and J 7 bases short, with 14 bases between. Germline-derived CDR1 and CDR2 are MDHEN and SYDVKM. The CDR3 region is CASTSGLWNEQFF. The CDR3 DNA reads TGTGCCAGCACCAGCGGACTATGGAATGAGCAGTTCTTC. Looking up the rest from reference TRBV28 and TRBJ2-1 gives the full variable domain: DVKVTQSSRYLVKRTGEKVFLECVQDMDHENMFWYRQDPGLGLRLIYFSYDVKMKEKGDIPEGYSVSREKKERFSLILESASTNQTSMYLCASTSGLWNEQFFGPGTRLTVL.

This chain connects TRBV12-3 or TRBV12-4 to TRBJ2-1; TRBD2 aligns across 10 bases. This CDR3 has 15 residues. Trimming at V came to 7 bases and at J to 6 bases, leaving 9 bases not matched to a gene. CDR3 nucleotide sequence: TGTGCCAGCATGCCTAGCGGGAGTGGGTCCAATGAGCAGTTCTTC. Translation: CASMPSGSGSNEQFF.

The chain carries TRBV10-3 and TRBJ1-1; 12 bases are a match to TRBD1. The V gene end was trimmed by 7 bases and the J gene end by 4 bases; junction bases not matched to a gene: 7. Germline values: CDR1 ENHRY, CDR2 SYGVKD. The CDR3 is 15 residues long. CDR3 nucleotide sequence: TGTGCCATCAAGGGGGGACAGGGGGCGCGCACTGAAGCTTTCTTT. This codes for CAIKGGQGARTEAFF.

In its sample, this clonotype was seen a few times. V is TRBV12-5 and J is TRBJ2-7; 7 positions agree with TRBD2. This CDR3 region has 14 residues. Germline values: CDR1 LGHNT, CDR2 FRNRAP. The J segment lost 7 bases and the V segment lost 2 bases, leaving 8 bases of the junction unmatched. CDR3 sequence: CASGLIFPAGEQYF. CDR3 coding DNA: TGTGCTAGTGGTTTGATATTCCCAGCGGGGGAGCAGTACTTC.

The chain combines TRBV6-5 with TRBJ2-7; TRBD1 agrees at 7 bases. CDR1 and CDR2 from the germline V gene are MNHEY and SVGAGI. The V and J ends lost 5 bases and 4 bases, in that order; junction bases with no gene match: 5. This CDR3 is 13 amino acids long. Here the CDR3 DNA reads TGTGCCAGCAGTACACAGGGGTATTACGAGCAGTACTTC. This translates into CASSTQGYYEQYF.

This chain uses TRBV7-8 with TRBJ1-5, with D unclear. The V and J ends lost 5 bases and 6 bases respectively, with 20 bases between them. Germline-derived CDR1 and CDR2 are SGHVS and FQNEAQ. The CDR3 covers 16 residues. The CDR3 nucleotides read TGTGCCAGCAGCCCCCGTAGGGAGGCGGCAAGTCAGCCCCAGCATTTT. Amino acid sequence: CASSPRREAASQPQHF. The variable domain in full, with the rest retrieved from reference TRBV7-8 and TRBJ1-5, is GAGVSQSPRYKVAKRGQDVALRCDPISGHVSLFWYQQALGQGPEFLTYFQNEAQLDKSGLPSDRFFAERPEGSVSTLKIQRTQQEDSAVYLCASSPRREAASQPQHFGDGTRLSIL.

The chain recombines TRBV5-1 with TRBJ1-4; TRBD1 might be the D (6 bases). The V gene lost 5 bases and the J gene lost 7 bases, with 18 bases spanning the gap. The CDR3 consists of 15 residues. Germline loops: CDR1 SGHRS, CDR2 YFSETQ. In nucleotides, the CDR3 is TGCGCCAGCAGATCGACAGGATTTGTATCTGAAAAACTGTTTTTT. Amino acids: CASRSTGFVSEKLFF.

There are a few counts of this clonotype. The CDR3 DNA follows: TGTGCCATCAGCCCTGGATCTCTCGAGCAGTACTTC. Residues: CAISPGSLEQYF. The rearrangement links TRBV10-3 to TRBJ2-7; D not resolved. Trimming pared 6 bases from V and 6 bases from J, leaving 12 bases between. The CDR3 is 12 amino acids. Looked up from germline, CDR1 is ENHRY and CDR2 is SYGVKD.

The chain has TRBV7-9 and TRBJ2-1, with D unresolved. CDR1 is SEHNR and CDR2 is FQNEAQ in the germline V gene (reference sequence). Trimming cost V 11 bases and J 7 bases, with 18 bases left between them. The length of the CDR3 is 13 residues. The DNA of the CDR3 is TGTGCCGGCGGCCCCTTGGGTGGGAATGAGCAGTTCTTC. It translates to CAGGPLGGNEQFF.